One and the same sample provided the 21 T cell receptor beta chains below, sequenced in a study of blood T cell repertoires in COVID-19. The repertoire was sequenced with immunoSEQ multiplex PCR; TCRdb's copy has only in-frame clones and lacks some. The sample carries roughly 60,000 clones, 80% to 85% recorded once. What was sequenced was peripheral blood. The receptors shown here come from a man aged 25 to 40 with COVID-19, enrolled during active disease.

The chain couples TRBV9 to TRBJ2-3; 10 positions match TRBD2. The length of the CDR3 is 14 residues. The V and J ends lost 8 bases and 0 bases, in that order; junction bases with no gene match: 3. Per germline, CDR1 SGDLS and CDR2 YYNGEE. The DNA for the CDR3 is TGTGCCAGTGGACTAGCGGCTAGCACAGATACGCAGTATTTT. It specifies CASGLAASTDTQYF.

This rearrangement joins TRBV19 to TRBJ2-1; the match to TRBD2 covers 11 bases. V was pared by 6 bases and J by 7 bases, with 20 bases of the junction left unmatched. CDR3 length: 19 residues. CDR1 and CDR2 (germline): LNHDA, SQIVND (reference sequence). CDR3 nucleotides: TGTGCCAGTAGAGCGCTTCCCTCTAGCGGGAGGCCTACGTATAATGAGCAGTTCTTC. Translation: CASRALPSSGRPTYNEQFF.

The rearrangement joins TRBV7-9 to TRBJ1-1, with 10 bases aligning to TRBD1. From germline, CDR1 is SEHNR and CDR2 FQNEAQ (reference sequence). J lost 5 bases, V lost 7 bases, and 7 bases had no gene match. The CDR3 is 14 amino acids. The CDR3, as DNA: TGTGCCAGCACCAAACGGACAGGGGGAACTGAAGCTTTCTTT. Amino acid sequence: CASTKRTGGTEAFF.

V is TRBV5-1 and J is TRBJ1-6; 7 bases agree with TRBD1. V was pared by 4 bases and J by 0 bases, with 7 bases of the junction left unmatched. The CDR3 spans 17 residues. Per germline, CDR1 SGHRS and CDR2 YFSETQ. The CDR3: CASSRQGPSSYNSPLHF. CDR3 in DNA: TGCGCCAGCAGCCGACAGGGTCCAAGCTCCTATAATTCACCCCTCCACTTT.

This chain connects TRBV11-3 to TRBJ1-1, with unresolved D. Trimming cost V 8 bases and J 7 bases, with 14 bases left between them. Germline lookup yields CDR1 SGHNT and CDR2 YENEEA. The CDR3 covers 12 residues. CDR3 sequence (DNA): TGTGCCAGCTCCACGGGGAATTATGAAGCTTTCTTT. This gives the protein CASSTGNYEAFF.

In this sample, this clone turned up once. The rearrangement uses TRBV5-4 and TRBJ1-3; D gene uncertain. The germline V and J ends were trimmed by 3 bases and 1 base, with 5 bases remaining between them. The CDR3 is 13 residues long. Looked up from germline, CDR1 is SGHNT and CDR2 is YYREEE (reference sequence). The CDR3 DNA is TGTGCCAGCAGCTCCTTATCTGGAAACACCATATATTTT. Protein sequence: CASSSLSGNTIYF.

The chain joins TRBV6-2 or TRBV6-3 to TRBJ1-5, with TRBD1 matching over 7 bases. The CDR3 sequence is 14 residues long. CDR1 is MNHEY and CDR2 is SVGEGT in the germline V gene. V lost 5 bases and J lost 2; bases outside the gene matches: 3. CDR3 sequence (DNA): TGTGCCAGCAGTCGACAGGGAGGCAATCAGCCCCAGCATTTT. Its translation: CASSRQGGNQPQHF.

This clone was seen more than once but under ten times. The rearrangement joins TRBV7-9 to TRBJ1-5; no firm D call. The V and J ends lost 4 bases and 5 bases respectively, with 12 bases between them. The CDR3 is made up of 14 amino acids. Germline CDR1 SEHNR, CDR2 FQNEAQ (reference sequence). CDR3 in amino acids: CASSWTNGDQPQHF. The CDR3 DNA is TGTGCCAGCAGCTGGACTAACGGGGATCAGCCCCAGCATTTT.

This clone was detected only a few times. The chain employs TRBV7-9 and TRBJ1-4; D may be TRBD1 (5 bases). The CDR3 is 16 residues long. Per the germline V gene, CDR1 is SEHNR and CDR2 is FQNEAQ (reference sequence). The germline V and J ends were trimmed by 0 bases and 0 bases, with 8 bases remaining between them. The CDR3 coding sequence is TGTGCCAGCAGCTTAGCGAAGACAGCAACTAATGAAAAACTGTTTTTT. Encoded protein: CASSLAKTATNEKLFF.

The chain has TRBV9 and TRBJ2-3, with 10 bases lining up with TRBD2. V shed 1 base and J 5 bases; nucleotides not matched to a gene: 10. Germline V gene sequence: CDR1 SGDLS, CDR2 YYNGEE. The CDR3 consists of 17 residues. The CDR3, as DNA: TGTGCCAGCAGCGTAAGGTCTAGCGGGAGCGAGGGAGATACGCAGTATTTT. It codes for CASSVRSSGSEGDTQYF.

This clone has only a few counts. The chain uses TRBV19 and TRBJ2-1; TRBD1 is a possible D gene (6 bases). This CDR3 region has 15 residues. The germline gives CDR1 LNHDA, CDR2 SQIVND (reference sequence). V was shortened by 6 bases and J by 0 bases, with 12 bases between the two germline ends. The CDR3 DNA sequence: TGTGCCAGTAGCGCTGACAGGAGCTCCTACAATGAGCAGTTCTTC. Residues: CASSADRSSYNEQFF.

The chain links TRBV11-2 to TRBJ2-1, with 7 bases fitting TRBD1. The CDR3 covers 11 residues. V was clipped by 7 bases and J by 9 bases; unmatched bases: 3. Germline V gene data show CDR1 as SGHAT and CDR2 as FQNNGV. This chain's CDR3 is CASTQGREQFF. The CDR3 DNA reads TGTGCCAGCACACAGGGGCGTGAGCAGTTCTTC.

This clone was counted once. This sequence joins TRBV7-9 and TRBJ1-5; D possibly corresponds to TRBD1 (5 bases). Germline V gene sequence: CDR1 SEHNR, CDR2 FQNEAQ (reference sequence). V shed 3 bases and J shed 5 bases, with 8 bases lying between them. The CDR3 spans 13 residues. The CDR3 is CASSFDRDQPQHF. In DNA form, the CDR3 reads TGTGCCAGCAGCTTCGACAGAGATCAGCCCCAGCATTTT.

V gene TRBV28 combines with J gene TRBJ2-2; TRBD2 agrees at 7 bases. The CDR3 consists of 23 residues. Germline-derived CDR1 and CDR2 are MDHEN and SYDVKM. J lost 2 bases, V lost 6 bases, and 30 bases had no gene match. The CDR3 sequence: CASSPLAAGYMGTKPPNTGELFF. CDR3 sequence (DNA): TGTGCCAGCAGCCCATTAGCCGCAGGTTACATGGGGACTAAACCCCCTAACACCGGGGAGCTGTTTTTT. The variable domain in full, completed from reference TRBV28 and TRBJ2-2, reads DVKVTQSSRYLVKRTGEKVFLECVQDMDHENMFWYRQDPGLGLRLIYFSYDVKMKEKGDIPEGYSVSREKKERFSLILESASTNQTSMYLCASSPLAAGYMGTKPPNTGELFFGEGSRLTVL.

The CDR3 sequence is CASSRDRANNEQFF. CDR3 coding DNA: TGCGCCAGCAGTAGGGACAGGGCCAACAATGAGCAGTTCTTC. The chain recombines TRBV5-1 with TRBJ2-1, with 9 nucleotides matching TRBD1. V lost 5 bases, J lost 5 bases, and 5 bases stayed unmatched. Looked up from germline, CDR1 is SGHRS and CDR2 is YFSETQ. This CDR3 has 14 residues.

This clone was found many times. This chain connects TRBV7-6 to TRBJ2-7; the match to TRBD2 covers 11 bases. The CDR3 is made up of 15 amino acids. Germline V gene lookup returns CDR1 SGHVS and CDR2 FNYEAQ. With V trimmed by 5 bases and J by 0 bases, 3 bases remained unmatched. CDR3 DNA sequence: TGTGCCAGCAGCGACACTAGCGGGAGCTCCTACGAGCAGTACTTC. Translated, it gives CASSDTSGSSYEQYF.

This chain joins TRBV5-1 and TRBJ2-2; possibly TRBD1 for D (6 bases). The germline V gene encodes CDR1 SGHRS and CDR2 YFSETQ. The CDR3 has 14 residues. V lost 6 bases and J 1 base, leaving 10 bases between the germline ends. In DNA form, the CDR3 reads TGCGCCAGCACCGGGACAATGAACACCGGGGAGCTGTTTTTT. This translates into CASTGTMNTGELFF. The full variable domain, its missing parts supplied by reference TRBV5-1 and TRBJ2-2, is KAGVTQTPRYLIKTRGQQVTLSCSPISGHRSVSWYQQTPGQGLQFLFEYFSETQRNKGNFPGRFSGRQFSNSRSEMNVSTLELGDSALYLCASTGTMNTGELFFGEGSRLTVL.

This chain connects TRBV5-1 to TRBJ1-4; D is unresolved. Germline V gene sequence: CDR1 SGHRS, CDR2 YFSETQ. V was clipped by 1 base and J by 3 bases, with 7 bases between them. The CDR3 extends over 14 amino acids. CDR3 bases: TGCGCCAGCAGCTTGAACAGACCTAATGAAAAACTGTTTTTT. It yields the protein CASSLNRPNEKLFF.

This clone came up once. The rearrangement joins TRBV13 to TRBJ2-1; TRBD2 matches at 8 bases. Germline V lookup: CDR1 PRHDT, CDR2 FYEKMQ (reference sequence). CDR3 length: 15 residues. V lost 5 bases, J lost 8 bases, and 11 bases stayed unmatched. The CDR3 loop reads CASSPGGEGRDEQFF. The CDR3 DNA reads TGTGCCAGCAGCCCCGGGGGGGAAGGAAGGGATGAGCAGTTCTTC.

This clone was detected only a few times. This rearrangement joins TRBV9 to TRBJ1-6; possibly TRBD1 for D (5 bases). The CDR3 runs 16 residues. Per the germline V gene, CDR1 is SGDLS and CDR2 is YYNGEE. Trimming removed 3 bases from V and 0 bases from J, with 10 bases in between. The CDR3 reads CASSADSRSYNSPLHF. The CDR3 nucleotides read TGTGCCAGCAGCGCTGACAGTCGCTCCTATAATTCACCCCTCCACTTT. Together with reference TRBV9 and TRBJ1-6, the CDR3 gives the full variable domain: DSGVTQTPKHLITATGQRVTLRCSPRSGDLSVYWYQQSLDQGLQFLIQYYNGEERAKGNILERFSAQQFPDLHSELNLSSLELGDSALYFCASSADSRSYNSPLHFGNGTRLTVT.

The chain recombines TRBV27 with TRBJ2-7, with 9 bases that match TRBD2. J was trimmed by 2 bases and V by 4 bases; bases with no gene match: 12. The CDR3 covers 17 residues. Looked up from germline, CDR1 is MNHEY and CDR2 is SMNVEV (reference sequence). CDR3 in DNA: TGTGCCAGCAGTTCTGAAGGATCTAGCGGGACCCCCTACGAGCAGTACTTC. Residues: CASSSEGSSGTPYEQYF.